These T cell receptor beta chains were read from a single sample in a study of blood T cell repertoires in COVID-19. Data came from immunoSEQ multiplex PCR; TCRdb stores just in-frame clones and leaves some out. The table includes a few hundred thousand clones, roughly 90% detected once. Sequenced sample: peripheral blood. The receptors derive from a man younger than 35 with active or convalescent COVID-19. The CDR3 runs from the conserved cysteine through the conserved F or W. Fields, in order: D gene, J gene, V gene, clone size, CDR3 protein, CDR3 DNA. The D gene is left open where the match is weak. Not all rows give a size; the values are once, few, many and, for expanded clones, a class.

D gene: NA; J gene: TRBJ1-1; V gene: TRBV18; clone size: few; CDR3 protein: CASSPGANTEAFF; CDR3 DNA: TGTGCCAGCTCACCAGGGGCGAACACTGAAGCTTTCTTT
D gene: TRBD1; J gene: TRBJ2-2; V gene: TRBV6-5; clone size: NA; CDR3 protein: CASRYDRGNTGELFF; CDR3 DNA: TGTGCCAGCAGATACGACAGGGGAAACACCGGGGAGCTGTTTTTT
D gene: TRBD1; J gene: TRBJ2-1; V gene: TRBV27; clone size: NA; CDR3 protein: CASSLAWTGRTDEQFF; CDR3 DNA: TGTGCCAGCAGTTTGGCTTGGACAGGGAGGACGGATGAGCAGTTCTTC
D gene: NA; J gene: TRBJ2-1; V gene: TRBV18; clone size: NA; CDR3 protein: CASSQQYNEQFF; CDR3 DNA: TGTGCCAGCTCCCAACAGTACAATGAGCAGTTCTTC
D gene: TRBD1; J gene: TRBJ1-4; V gene: TRBV5-4; clone size: NA; CDR3 protein: CASSPGTVNEKLFF; CDR3 DNA: TGTGCCAGCAGTCCGGGGACAGTAAATGAAAAACTGTTTTTT
D gene: NA; J gene: TRBJ2-4; V gene: TRBV5-1; clone size: NA; CDR3 protein: CASSLVGVGHPIQYF; CDR3 DNA: TGCGCCAGCAGCTTGGTGGGCGTGGGTCACCCTATTCAGTACTTC
D gene: NA; J gene: TRBJ1-1; V gene: TRBV5-8; clone size: NA; CDR3 protein: CASTGVKGTEAFF; CDR3 DNA: TGTGCCAGCACCGGGGTAAAGGGCACTGAAGCTTTCTTT
D gene: NA; J gene: TRBJ2-5; V gene: TRBV3-1/TRBV3-2; clone size: NA; CDR3 protein: CASSKGAWETQYF; CDR3 DNA: TGTGCCAGCAGCAAGGGAGCCTGGGAGACCCAGTACTTC
D gene: NA; J gene: TRBJ1-2; V gene: TRBV25-1; clone size: NA; CDR3 protein: CASSAGINYGYTF; CDR3 DNA: TGTGCCAGCAGTGCCGGGATTAACTATGGCTACACCTTC
D gene: NA; J gene: TRBJ2-3; V gene: TRBV25-1; clone size: NA; CDR3 protein: CASSNQRLRTDTQYF; CDR3 DNA: TGTGCCAGCAGTAACCAAAGACTGCGCACAGATACGCAGTATTTT
D gene: TRBD1; J gene: TRBJ1-2; V gene: TRBV19; clone size: NA; CDR3 protein: CATHPDRDRNGYTF; CDR3 DNA: TGTGCCACCCATCCGGACAGGGATAGGAATGGCTACACCTTC
D gene: NA; J gene: TRBJ2-1; V gene: TRBV28; clone size: NA; CDR3 protein: CASSLTGALYNEQFF; CDR3 DNA: TGTGCCAGCAGTTTAACGGGAGCTCTCTACAATGAGCAGTTCTTC
D gene: TRBD1; J gene: TRBJ1-4; V gene: TRBV29-1; clone size: NA; CDR3 protein: CSVGDRVNEKLFF; CDR3 DNA: TGCAGCGTTGGGGACAGGGTAAATGAAAAACTGTTTTTT
D gene: TRBD1; J gene: TRBJ1-1; V gene: TRBV13; clone size: NA; CDR3 protein: CASRLTGGTEAFF; CDR3 DNA: TGTGCCAGCAGGTTGACAGGGGGCACTGAAGCTTTCTTT
D gene: TRBD1; J gene: TRBJ1-1; V gene: TRBV3-1/TRBV3-2; clone size: once; CDR3 protein: CASSSPGQLNTEAFF; CDR3 DNA: TGTGCCAGCAGTTCACCGGGACAGTTGAACACTGAAGCTTTCTTT
D gene: NA; J gene: TRBJ1-4; V gene: TRBV25-1; clone size: NA; CDR3 protein: CASSEQEKLFF; CDR3 DNA: TGTGCCAGCAGTGAACAAGAAAAACTGTTTTTT